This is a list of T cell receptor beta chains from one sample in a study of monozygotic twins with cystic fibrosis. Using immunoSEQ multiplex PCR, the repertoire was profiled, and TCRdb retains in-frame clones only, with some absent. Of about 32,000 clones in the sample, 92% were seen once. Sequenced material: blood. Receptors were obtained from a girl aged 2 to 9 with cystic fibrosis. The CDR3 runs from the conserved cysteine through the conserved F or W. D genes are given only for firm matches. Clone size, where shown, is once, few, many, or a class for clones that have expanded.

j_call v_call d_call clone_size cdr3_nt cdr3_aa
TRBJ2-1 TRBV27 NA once TGTGCCAGCAGTTTATCATCTGGGAATTTGAATGAGCAGTTCTTC CASSLSSGNLNEQFF
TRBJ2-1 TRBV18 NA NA TGTGCCAGCTCACCCTCCGGCTCCTACAATGAGCAGTTCTTC CASSPSGSYNEQFF
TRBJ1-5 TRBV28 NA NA TGTGCCAGCAGTTTCGTCGGTGGCTTCTATAGCAATCAGCCCCAGCATTTT CASSFVGGFYSNQPQHF
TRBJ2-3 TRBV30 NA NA TGTGCCTGGAGAGGCGGATCTAGCACAGATACGCAGTATTTT CAWRGGSSTDTQYF
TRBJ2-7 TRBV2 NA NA TGTGCCAGCAGTGAATCAATTTTAAGGAGCTCCTACGAGCAGTACTTC CASSESILRSSYEQYF
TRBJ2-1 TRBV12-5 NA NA TGTGCTAGTGCTATCACAGGACTTTCCTACAATGAGCAGTTCTTC CASAITGLSYNEQFF
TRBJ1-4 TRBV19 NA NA TGTGCCAGTAGTATGGGAGCTAGAACTAATGAAAAACTGTTTTTT CASSMGARTNEKLFF
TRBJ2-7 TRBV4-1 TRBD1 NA TGCGCCAGCAGCCAAATAACAGGGGGCTACTACGAGCAGTACTTC CASSQITGGYYEQYF
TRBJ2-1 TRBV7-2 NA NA TGTGCCAGCAGCCCGATACGGGACCCCTATTCCTACAATGAGCAGTTCTTC CASSPIRDPYSYNEQFF
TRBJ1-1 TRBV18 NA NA TGTGCCAGCTCACCCCGCTTAGAGCCGGGGAACACTGAAGCTTTCTTT CASSPRLEPGNTEAFF
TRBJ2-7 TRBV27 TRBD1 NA TGTGCCAGCAGTTGGGGGGACAGGGCCTTAAAGGAGCAGTACTTC CASSWGDRALKEQYF
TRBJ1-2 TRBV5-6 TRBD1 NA TGTGCCAGCAGACCAAAGGGACAGGGCTATGGCTACACCTTC CASRPKGQGYGYTF
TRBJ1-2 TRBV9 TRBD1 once TGTGCCAGCAGCGCATACATACAGGGGAACTATGGCTACACCTTC CASSAYIQGNYGYTF
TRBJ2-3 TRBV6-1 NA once TGTGCCAGCCTCCCGGGAGTAGATACAGATACGCAGTATTTT CASLPGVDTDTQYF
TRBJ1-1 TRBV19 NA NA TGTGCCAGTAGACAAGTAGAGATGAACACTGAAGCTTTCTTT CASRQVEMNTEAFF
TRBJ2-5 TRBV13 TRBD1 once TGTGCCAGCAGCCCGCGGACAGGGGTGGGGGAGACCCAGTACTTC CASSPRTGVGETQYF
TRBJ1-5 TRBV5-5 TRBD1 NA TGTGCCAGCAGCTTGGAAGGGGGCCAAAATCAGCCCCAGCATTTT CASSLEGGQNQPQHF
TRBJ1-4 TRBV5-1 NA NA TGCGCCAGCAGCCCCCGACAGGCAACTAATGAAAAACTGTTTTTT CASSPRQATNEKLFF
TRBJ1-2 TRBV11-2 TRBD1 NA TGTGCCAGCAACGAGGGACAGGCTAACTATGGCTACACCTTC CASNEGQANYGYTF
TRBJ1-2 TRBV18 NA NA TGTGCCAGCTCCAGGGACTCAAGGGATGGCTACACCTTC CASSRDSRDGYTF
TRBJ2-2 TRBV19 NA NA TGTGCCAGTACCCCCAATACGGTTTCGGCCGGGGAGCTGTTTTTT CASTPNTVSAGELFF
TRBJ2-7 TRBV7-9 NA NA TGTGCCAGCAGCTCCCCCGGACGGAGTTACGAGCAGTACTTC CASSSPGRSYEQYF